Each of the 22 T cell receptor beta chains below was sequenced from the same sample in a study of blood T cell repertoires in COVID-19. TCRdb's table, derived via immunoSEQ multiplex PCR, lists solely in-frame clones and lacks some. The repertoire holds 260,000 or so clones, with more than 70% as singletons. The sequenced material came from PBMCs or T cells enriched from blood (not recorded which). All receptors derive from a woman between 35 and 50 years old with acute COVID-19.

V and J are TRBV9 and TRBJ1-2; D may be TRBD1 (5 bases). Trimming cost V 4 bases and J 0 bases, with 10 bases left between them. The length of the CDR3 is 14 residues. The germline V gene encodes CDR1 SGDLS and CDR2 YYNGEE. The CDR3 here is CASSPSRANYGYTF. As DNA, the CDR3 is TGTGCCAGCAGCCCAAGCAGGGCTAACTATGGCTACACCTTC. Looking up the rest from reference TRBV9 and TRBJ1-2 gives the full variable domain: DSGVTQTPKHLITATGQRVTLRCSPRSGDLSVYWYQQSLDQGLQFLIQYYNGEERAKGNILERFSAQQFPDLHSELNLSSLELGDSALYFCASSPSRANYGYTFGSGTRLTVV.

The CDR3 loop is CASSLQEEKLFF. For the CDR3, the DNA is TGTGCCAGCAGTCTACAGGAAGAAAAACTGTTTTTT. The rearrangement links TRBV6-5 to TRBJ1-4, with D maybe TRBD1 (5 bases). Germline V gives CDR1 MNHEY, CDR2 SVGAGI. Trimming shortened V by 5 bases and J by 8 bases, and 9 bases separated the two germline ends. The CDR3 spans 12 residues.

The rearrangement links TRBV9 to TRBJ2-3; tentatively, D is TRBD2 (5 bases). V lost 6 bases to trimming and J lost 1 base, with 15 bases between them. Germline V gives CDR1 SGDLS, CDR2 YYNGEE. The CDR3 length is 15 residues. The CDR3, as DNA: TGTGCCAGCAACGTCGGTGGTAGCGGCACAGATACGCAGTATTTT. Its protein is CASNVGGSGTDTQYF.

V and J are TRBV7-9 and TRBJ1-5; 8 nucleotides align to TRBD1. Germline V CDR1 and CDR2: SEHNR, FQNEAQ (reference sequence). V was clipped by 5 bases and J by 8 bases; unmatched bases: 11. The CDR3 extends over 15 amino acids. In DNA, the CDR3 is TGTGCCAGCAGCCTCTCGGACAGGGAGGGGAAGCCCCAGCATTTT. Protein sequence: CASSLSDREGKPQHF.

The chain combines TRBV7-2 with TRBJ2-6; D gene unclear. V shed 4 bases and J shed 1 base, with 11 bases lying between them. The CDR3 is 16 residues long. The germline V gene encodes CDR1 SGHTA and CDR2 FQGNSA. The DNA for the CDR3 is TGTGCCAGCAGCTCCACCCCGAGTTCTGGGGCCAACGTCCTGACTTTC. This encodes CASSSTPSSGANVLTF.

This clone came up a few times. The V gene is TRBV27, the J gene TRBJ1-6; 7 positions match TRBD1. From germline, CDR1 is MNHEY and CDR2 SMNVEV (reference sequence). The junction had 6 bases not matched to a gene; V was cut back by 6 bases and J by 10 bases. The CDR3 length is 13 residues. CDR3 loop: CASRTGARSPLHF. For the CDR3, the DNA is TGTGCCAGCAGAACAGGGGCTCGGTCACCCCTCCACTTT.

The CDR3 loop is CASSLSPGVSEQYV. CDR3 DNA sequence: TGTGCCAGCAGCTTGTCCCCGGGGGTTTCCGAGCAGTACGTC. The rearrangement uses TRBV7-2 and TRBJ2-7; perhaps TRBD2 as D (6 bases). The V gene lost 3 bases and the J gene lost 6 bases, with 15 bases spanning the gap. This CDR3 is 14 amino acids long. Looked up from germline, CDR1 is SGHTA and CDR2 is FQGNSA.

The rearrangement uses TRBV2 and TRBJ2-1; D is perhaps TRBD2 (6 bases). V was trimmed by 6 bases and J by 8 bases, leaving 11 bases between them. Germline lookup yields CDR1 SNHLY and CDR2 FYNNEI. The CDR3 consists of 12 residues. CDR3 nucleotide sequence: TGTGCCAGCAGGGACGGGAGAGATGAGCAGTTCTTC. Amino acids: CASRDGRDEQFF.

The chain recombines TRBV5-1 with TRBJ2-5, with TRBD2 as a possible D gene (5 bases). CDR3 length: 15 amino acids. Per the germline V gene, CDR1 is SGHRS and CDR2 is YFSETQ. V shed 0 bases and J shed 1 base, with 10 bases lying between them. CDR3 DNA: TGCGCCAGCAGCTTGGCGAGCGGAACCCAAGAGACCCAGTACTTC. Encoded protein: CASSLASGTQETQYF.

This sequence joins TRBV27 and TRBJ1-2; 8 bases fit TRBD1. The CDR3 is 14 amino acids. Per germline, CDR1 MNHEY and CDR2 SMNVEV (reference sequence). Trimming cost V 5 bases and J 4 bases; bases outside gene matches: 6. The DNA of the CDR3 is TGTGCCAGCAGTCCCGGACAGGGCAGCTATGGCTACACCTTC. This encodes CASSPGQGSYGYTF.

The rearrangement uses TRBV5-1 and TRBJ2-1; TRBD2 matches 14 bases. Germline V gives CDR1 SGHRS, CDR2 YFSETQ. The CDR3 is 17 amino acids. V trimming: 4 bases; J trimming: 4 bases; junction bases outside the gene matches: 7. CDR3 bases: TGCGCCAGCAGCCCGGGACTAGCGGGAGCGCTATACAATGAGCAGTTCTTC. This gives the protein CASSPGLAGALYNEQFF.

This chain connects TRBV5-1 to TRBJ1-1; 8 bases agree with TRBD1. Trimming at V came to 2 bases and at J to 5 bases, leaving 5 bases not matched to a gene. Germline CDR1 SGHRS, CDR2 YFSETQ. The CDR3 sequence is 14 residues long. The CDR3 DNA follows: TGCGCCAGCAGCTTAGACCAGGGGGCAACTGAAGCTTTCTTT. It is translated as CASSLDQGATEAFF.

This sequence joins TRBV9 and TRBJ2-1; D unclear. V was cut by 0 bases and J by 6 bases, with 7 bases left in between. The length of the CDR3 is 13 residues. CDR1 is SGDLS, CDR2 YYNGEE, per germline. DNA for the CDR3: TGTGCCAGCAGCGTAGGTCGCGTCAATGAGCAGTTCTTC. As protein: CASSVGRVNEQFF.

The V call is TRBV28, the J call TRBJ2-5; D is unresolved. This CDR3 contains 10 residues. CDR1 MDHEN and CDR2 SYDVKM come from the germline V gene. Trimming removed 6 bases at V and 3 bases at J, with 2 bases between. The CDR3 is CASSEETQYF. CDR3 coding DNA: TGTGCCAGCAGCGAAGAGACCCAGTACTTC. The whole variable domain, filled in from reference TRBV28 and TRBJ2-5, reads DVKVTQSSRYLVKRTGEKVFLECVQDMDHENMFWYRQDPGLGLRLIYFSYDVKMKEKGDIPEGYSVSREKKERFSLILESASTNQTSMYLCASSEETQYFGPGTRLLVL.

This chain connects TRBV9 to TRBJ2-3, with D possibly being TRBD1 (6 bases). CDR1 is SGDLS and CDR2 is YYNGEE in the germline V gene. CDR3 length: 15 residues. V lost 4 bases to trimming and J lost 1 base, with 13 bases between them. Here the CDR3 DNA reads TGTGCCAGCAGCCGGGACACCCCGGGCACAGATACGCAGTATTTT. Translation: CASSRDTPGTDTQYF. The whole variable domain, remainder taken from reference TRBV9 and TRBJ2-3, is DSGVTQTPKHLITATGQRVTLRCSPRSGDLSVYWYQQSLDQGLQFLIQYYNGEERAKGNILERFSAQQFPDLHSELNLSSLELGDSALYFCASSRDTPGTDTQYFGPGTRLTVL.

The rearrangement links TRBV24-1 to TRBJ2-5; D might be TRBD2 (5 bases). Germline V CDR1 and CDR2: KGHDR, SFDVKD. This CDR3 is 15 amino acids long. The ends were cut back, 3 bases at V and 1 base at J, with 11 bases in the middle. CDR3 loop: CATSDTASSQETQYF. Here the CDR3 DNA reads TGTGCCACCAGTGATACCGCTAGCAGCCAAGAGACCCAGTACTTC.

The J gene is TRBJ1-4, the V gene TRBV19, with unresolved D. The V and J ends lost 1 base and 11 bases respectively, with 11 bases between them. CDR3 length: 13 amino acids. Germline V gene sequence: CDR1 LNHDA, CDR2 SQIVND (reference sequence). Written as DNA, the CDR3 is TGTGCCAGTAGTATAGTGGAGGGTAGGAAACTGTTTTTT. This sequence encodes CASSIVEGRKLFF.

This clone was seen only once. This chain uses TRBV5-6 with TRBJ1-5, with D unresolved. The V gene lost 0 bases and the J gene lost 4 bases, with 14 bases spanning the gap. Germline V gives CDR1 SGHDT, CDR2 YYEEEE. The CDR3 sequence is 16 residues long. CDR3 in amino acids: CASSLGLEQQNQPQHF. CDR3 DNA: TGTGCCAGCAGCTTGGGGTTAGAACAGCAGAATCAGCCCCAGCATTTT. The whole variable domain, remainder taken from reference TRBV5-6 and TRBJ1-5, is DAGVTQSPTHLIKTRGQQVTLRCSPKSGHDTVSWYQQALGQGPQFIFQYYEEEERQRGNFPDRFSGHQFPNYSSELNVNALLLGDSALYLCASSLGLEQQNQPQHFGDGTRLSIL.

This clone was seen more than once but under ten times. The chain couples TRBV10-1 to TRBJ1-4; D unclear. The V end lost 2 bases, the J end lost 10 bases, and 5 bases lay between the germline ends. This CDR3 region has 11 residues. Per the germline V gene, CDR1 is WNHNN and CDR2 is SYGVQD (reference sequence). CDR3 loop: CASSEEGKLFF. CDR3 nucleotide sequence: TGCGCCAGCAGTGAGGAGGGAAAACTGTTTTTT.

This chain links TRBV9 with TRBJ1-5; D is ambiguous. Trimming stripped 0 bases from V and 0 bases from J, with 7 bases between. Germline-derived CDR1 and CDR2 are SGDLS and YYNGEE. CDR3 size: 15 residues. The CDR3, as DNA: TGTGCCAGCAGCGTAGACAGCCATAGCAATCAGCCCCAGCATTTT. Protein: CASSVDSHSNQPQHF.

The chain carries TRBV29-1 and TRBJ1-4; D remains ambiguous. The CDR3 is 12 amino acids. V was trimmed by 2 bases and J by 5 bases, leaving 6 bases between them. Germline V lookup: CDR1 SQVTM, CDR2 ANQGSEA. The CDR3 here is CSVERENEKLFF. The CDR3 DNA follows: TGCAGCGTTGAACGGGAGAATGAAAAACTGTTTTTT.

This CDR3 reads CASSPKTTSESTDTQYF. CDR3 in DNA: TGTGCCAGCAGCCCAAAGACCACTAGCGAGAGCACAGATACGCAGTATTTT. The chain combines TRBV11-3 with TRBJ2-3, with 7 bases aligning to TRBD2. Trimming at V came to 5 bases and at J to 0 bases, leaving 11 bases not matched to a gene. The CDR3 has 17 residues. Looked up from germline, CDR1 is SGHNT and CDR2 is YENEEA.